Presented here are 10 T cell receptor beta chains from one specimen sequenced in a study of blood T cell repertoires in COVID-19. Assay: immunoSEQ multiplex PCR; the TCRdb copy retains only in-frame clones and omits some. The data hold about 230,000 clones, with around 83% observed a single time. Sequencing was done on a sample of peripheral blood. Receptors originate from an elderly man with acute or convalescent COVID-19.

This rearrangement joins TRBV19 to TRBJ1-1, with D possibly matching TRBD1 (5 bases). There are 12 residues in the CDR3. Trimming stripped 7 bases from V and 4 bases from J, with 10 bases between. The germline V gene has CDR1 LNHDA and CDR2 SQIVND (reference sequence). CDR3 region: CASTQGGTEAFF. CDR3 coding DNA: TGTGCCAGTACGCAGGGAGGCACTGAAGCTTTCTTT.

The rearrangement uses TRBV28 and TRBJ1-2; no firm D call. The CDR3 contains 12 residues. Between the trimmed V and J ends, which lost 2 bases and 5 bases, there was a span of 6 bases. Per germline, CDR1 MDHEN and CDR2 SYDVKM. CDR3 nucleotides: TGTGCCAGCAGTTTAGAGGGATATGGCTACACCTTC. Translated, it gives CASSLEGYGYTF.

The rearrangement links TRBV6-5 to TRBJ2-3; TRBD1 aligns across 7 bases. The CDR3 sequence is 14 residues long. V shed 5 bases and J 2 bases; nucleotides not matched to a gene: 4. CDR1 and CDR2 from the germline V gene are MNHEY and SVGAGI. The CDR3 region has the DNA TGTGCCAGCAGTCGAGGGGGCAACACAGATACGCAGTATTTT. This encodes CASSRGGNTDTQYF.

V is TRBV7-8 and J is TRBJ2-4, with D possibly TRBD1 on 5 matching bases. CDR3 length equals 22 residues. V lost 5 bases to trimming and J lost 1 base, with 33 bases between them. Per germline, CDR1 SGHVS and CDR2 FQNEAQ. The CDR3 sequence is CASSPRGSGRGPSLVAKNIQYF. The CDR3 DNA follows: TGTGCCAGCAGCCCCCGAGGATCAGGGCGCGGTCCGTCGCTTGTGGCCAAAAACATTCAGTACTTC.

This clone has more than one count but fewer than ten. The rearrangement uses TRBV28 and TRBJ1-6; D not certain. This CDR3 has 15 amino acids. Trimming stripped 3 bases from V and 4 bases from J, with 10 bases between. Germline assignment: CDR1 MDHEN and CDR2 SYDVKM. DNA for the CDR3: TGTGCCAGCAGTTTTGGTACGGGATATAATTCACCCCTCCACTTT. Encoded protein: CASSFGTGYNSPLHF.

This clone was counted between two and nine times. The CDR3 DNA reads TGTGCCAGCATCGAAAGAGACAGGGGAGATGGCTACACCTTC. Its protein product is CASIERDRGDGYTF. J is TRBJ1-2 and V is TRBV6-5; TRBD1 aligns across 8 bases. Germline CDR1 is MNHEY and CDR2 is SVGAGI. The CDR3 runs to 14 residues. J was trimmed by 6 bases and V by 7 bases; bases with no gene match: 10.

J is TRBJ2-3 and V is TRBV6-5; 11 nucleotides agree with TRBD2. Germline CDR1 MNHEY, CDR2 SVGAGI. The V segment lost 6 bases and the J segment 3 bases; nucleotides outside the gene matches: 5. The CDR3 is made up of 15 amino acids. In DNA form, the CDR3 reads TGTGCCAGCAGGGATAGCGGGGGGGCGACAGATACGCAGTATTTT. Translation gives CASRDSGGATDTQYF.

The chain employs TRBV30 and TRBJ1-5; 8 bases align to TRBD1. This CDR3 region has 15 residues. Trimming cost V 2 bases and J 2 bases; bases outside gene matches: 5. The germline V gene has CDR1 GTSNPN and CDR2 SVGIG (reference sequence). DNA of the CDR3: TGTGCCTGGAGTAGCACAGGGGGAGGCAATCAGCCCCAGCATTTT. Translating gives CAWSSTGGGNQPQHF. Full variable domain (missing parts from reference TRBV30 and TRBJ1-5): SQTIHQWPATLVQPVGSPLSLECTVEGTSNPNLYWYRQAAGRGLQLLFYSVGIGQISSEVPQNLSASRPQDRQFILSSKKLLLSDSGFYLCAWSSTGGGNQPQHFGDGTRLSIL.

The chain is built from TRBV6-5 and TRBJ1-4, with no clear D. Trimming pared 8 bases from V and 6 bases from J, leaving 10 bases between. The CDR3 runs to 12 residues. Germline V lookup: CDR1 MNHEY, CDR2 SVGAGI. The CDR3, as DNA: TGTGCCAGCCGACTCCTACATGAAAAACTGTTTTTT. Translating it yields CASRLLHEKLFF.

The V call is TRBV2, the J call TRBJ2-7; 11 nucleotides align to TRBD2. V lost 6 bases and J lost 11; bases outside the gene matches: 12. CDR1 SNHLY and CDR2 FYNNEI come from the germline V gene. The CDR3 contains 14 residues. CDR3 region: CASSQTGLAAPEYF. The CDR3 nucleotides are TGTGCCAGCAGCCAGACGGGACTAGCGGCCCCGGAGTACTTC.